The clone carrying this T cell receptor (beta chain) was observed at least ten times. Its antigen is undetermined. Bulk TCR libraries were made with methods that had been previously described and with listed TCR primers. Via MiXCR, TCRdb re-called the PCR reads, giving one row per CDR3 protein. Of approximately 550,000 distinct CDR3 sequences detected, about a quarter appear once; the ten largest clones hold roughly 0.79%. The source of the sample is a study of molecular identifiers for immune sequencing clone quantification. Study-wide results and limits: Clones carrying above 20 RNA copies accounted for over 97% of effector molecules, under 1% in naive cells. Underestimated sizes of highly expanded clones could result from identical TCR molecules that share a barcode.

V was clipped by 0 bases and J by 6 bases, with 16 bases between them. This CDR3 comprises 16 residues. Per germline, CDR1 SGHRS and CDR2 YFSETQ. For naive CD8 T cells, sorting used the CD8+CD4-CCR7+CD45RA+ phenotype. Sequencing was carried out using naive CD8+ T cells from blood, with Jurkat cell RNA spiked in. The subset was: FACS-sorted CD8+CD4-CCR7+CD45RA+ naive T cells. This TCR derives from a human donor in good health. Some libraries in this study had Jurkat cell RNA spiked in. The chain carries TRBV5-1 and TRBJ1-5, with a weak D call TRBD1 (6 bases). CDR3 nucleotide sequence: TGCGCCAGCAGCTTGGAGGCAGGGGAGCATGGTCAGCCCCAGCATTTT. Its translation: CASSLEAGEHGQPQHF.